Below, 2 T cell receptor beta chains from the same sample are listed, as sequenced in a study of shared clonotypes between healthy human individuals. Using immunoSEQ multiplex PCR, the repertoire was profiled, and TCRdb retains in-frame clones only, with some absent. The sample has about 480,000 clones, about four fifths seen once. Material for sequencing was PBMCs. The receptors stem from a woman in her thirties or forties in good health. Some clones in this sample may be carry-over from other donors' samples.

This clone has just a few counts. J is TRBJ2-5 and V is TRBV7-2, with no clear D. Trimming stripped 6 bases from V and 1 base from J, with 12 bases between. The germline V gene encodes CDR1 SGHTA and CDR2 FQGNSA. The CDR3 spans 14 residues. The CDR3 sequence: CASSLEAAQETQYF. CDR3 nucleotide sequence: TGTGCCAGCAGTCTTGAGGCGGCCCAAGAGACCCAGTACTTC. The full variable domain, in which reference TRBV7-2 and TRBJ2-5 provide the parts outside the CDR3, is GAGVSQSPSNKVTEKGKDVELRCDPISGHTALYWYRQSLGQGLEFLIYFQGNSAPDKSGLPSDRFSAERTGGSVSTLTIQRTQQEDSAVYLCASSLEAAQETQYFGPGTRLLVL.

This rearrangement joins TRBV19 to TRBJ1-5; weak D call: TRBD1 (6 bases). Deletions cut 5 bases from V and 6 bases from J, with 17 bases between. The CDR3 length is 15 residues. Per germline, CDR1 LNHDA and CDR2 SQIVND (reference sequence). DNA for the CDR3: TGTGCCAGTAGTTTCCAACAGGGAGGAACTCAGCCCCAGCATTTT. This translates into CASSFQQGGTQPQHF.